The entry below gives a single TCR beta chain sequence along with its context. As yet, its antigen is unknown. The record originates from a study of shared clonotypes between healthy human individuals. Study-wide findings and caveats: Generation probabilities were higher for clonotypes shared across all four sorted-subset donors than for unshared ones.

The naive CD8 fraction comprised CD45RO-negative cells positively selected for CCR7 and excluded terminally differentiated effector memory CD45RA+ cells. TCRdb's table, derived via immunoSEQ multiplex PCR, lists solely in-frame clones and lacks some. Among roughly 890,000 clones listed, 80% to 95% were seen once. From germline, CDR1 is MGHRA and CDR2 YSYEKL. With 5 bases removed from V and 3 bases from J, the gap between germline ends came to 16 bases. The CDR3 is made up of 16 amino acids. Material for sequencing was naive CD8+ T cells sorted from blood. The sequence derives from a man younger than 40 in good health. The rearrangement uses TRBV4-1 and TRBJ1-4, with a weak D call TRBD1 (6 bases). The CDR3 reads CASSKTPGVSNEKLFF. The CDR3 region has the DNA TGCGCCAGCAGCAAGACCCCAGGGGTATCTAATGAAAAACTGTTTTTT.